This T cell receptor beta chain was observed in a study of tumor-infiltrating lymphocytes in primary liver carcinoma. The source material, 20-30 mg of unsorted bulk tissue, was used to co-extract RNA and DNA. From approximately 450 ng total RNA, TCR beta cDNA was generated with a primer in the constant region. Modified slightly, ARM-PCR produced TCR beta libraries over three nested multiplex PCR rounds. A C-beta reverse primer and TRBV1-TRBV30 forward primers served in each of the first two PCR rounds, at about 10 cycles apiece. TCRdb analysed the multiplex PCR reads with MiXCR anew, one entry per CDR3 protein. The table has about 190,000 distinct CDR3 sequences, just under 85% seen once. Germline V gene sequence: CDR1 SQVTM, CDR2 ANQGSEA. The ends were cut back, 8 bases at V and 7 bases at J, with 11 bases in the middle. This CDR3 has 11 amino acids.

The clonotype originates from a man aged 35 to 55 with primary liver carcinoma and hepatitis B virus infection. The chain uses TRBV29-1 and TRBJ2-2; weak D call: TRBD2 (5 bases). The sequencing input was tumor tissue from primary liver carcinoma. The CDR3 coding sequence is TGCAGCATTGGACTCATCGGGGAGCTGTTTTTT. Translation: CSIGLIGELFF.